The following is a T cell receptor (beta chain) sequence with its context. Its antigen is not identified. The length of the CDR3 is 16 residues. The V end was cut by 8 bases, the J end by 0 bases, with 18 bases between. Germline loops: CDR1 MDHEN, CDR2 SYDVKM. The entry originates in a study of shared clonotypes between healthy human individuals. Study-level information: Donors had three CD4 naive, three CD4 memory, two CD8 naive and one CD8 memory plate apiece.

Regarding the study as a whole: Researchers found naive subsets generally carried larger estimated richness than memory subsets. Even with large depth, rarefaction showed that sorted-subset sequencing was incomplete.

Once extracted for a subset, genomic DNA was divided evenly among several immunoSEQ plates. Measured with immunoSEQ multiplex PCR; TCRdb has only the in-frame clones, and not every one. This sample has approximately 2.1 million clones, with more than 85% found just once. The sequenced material came from naive CD4+ T cells from PBMCs. Subset defined: CD45RA+ positively selected. V is TRBV28 and J is TRBJ2-3, with D possibly being TRBD1 (5 bases). The clonotype originates from a man aged 18 to 30 in good health. Some clones in this sample may be carry-over from other donors' samples. The CDR3 nucleotides are TGTGCCAGCCCCTCAGGGCTTCCTTCGAGCACAGATACGCAGTATTTT. The encoded protein is CASPSGLPSSTDTQYF.